Presented here are 2 T cell receptor beta chains from one specimen sequenced in a study of early T cells in non-severe SARS-CoV-2 infection. TCRdb used MiXCR to reprocess the 5' RACE reads, holding one entry per CDR3 protein. The table includes tens of thousands of distinct CDR3 sequences, over 5% detected once. Sequenced sample: whole blood. All receptors derive from an adult who was a healthcare worker with PCR-confirmed SARS-CoV-2 infection or an uninfected control (not recorded which).

This clonotype has just a few counts. The V call is TRBV6-2 or TRBV6-3, the J call TRBJ2-7; TRBD1 might be the D (5 bases). CDR3 length: 13 residues. The ends were cut back, 6 bases at V and 0 bases at J, with 9 bases in the middle. The V gene's germline CDR1 is MNHEY and CDR2 SVGEGT. CDR3 coding DNA: TGTGCCAGCAGACACAGGAACTCCTACGAGCAGTACTTC. As protein: CASRHRNSYEQYF.

This clonotype appeared many times. The chain joins TRBV28 to TRBJ1-5; D is unclear. Germline assignment: CDR1 MDHEN and CDR2 SYDVKM. This CDR3 is 10 amino acids long. Trimming cost V 1 base and J 10 bases, with 2 bases left between them. The chain's CDR3 is CASSLYPQHF. The DNA for the CDR3 is TGTGCCAGCAGTTTATACCCCCAGCATTTT.